The 30 T cell receptor beta chains below were found in one sample sequenced in a study of T cells after yellow fever vaccination. TCRdb called the 5' RACE reads again in MiXCR, with one record for every CDR3 protein. The repertoire holds 75,000 to 100,000 distinct CDR3 sequences, with 7.5% to 10% as singletons. The source material was CD8+ T cells not binding an NS4B(214-222) dextramer, sorted from PBMCs, sampled roughly 14 days after the first yellow fever vaccination. These receptors were obtained from a man aged 18-30 years who received the YFV17D yellow fever vaccine.

This clonotype was seen more than once but under ten times. The gene calls are TRBV19 and TRBJ2-5, with TRBD1 matching 12 bases. CDR3 length: 18 residues. Germline trimming cut 0 bases from V and 4 bases from J; bases unmatched to any gene: 9. Germline V gene sequence: CDR1 LNHDA, CDR2 SQIVND (reference sequence). This chain's CDR3 is CASSIDRHGTGGRETQYF. The CDR3 coding sequence is TGTGCCAGTAGTATAGATCGTCATGGGACAGGGGGCAGAGAGACCCAGTACTTC.

This clonotype has ten or more counts. The J gene is TRBJ2-1, the V gene TRBV15; D is undetermined. V was clipped by 1 base and J by 0 bases, with 7 bases between them. This CDR3 comprises 15 residues. Germline V lookup: CDR1 LNHNV, CDR2 YYDKDF (reference sequence). The CDR3 sequence is CATSRARSSYNEQFF. In DNA, the CDR3 is TGTGCCACCAGCAGAGCCAGGAGCTCCTACAATGAGCAGTTCTTC.

This rearrangement joins TRBV28 to TRBJ2-7, with D maybe TRBD1 (6 bases). Trimming cost V 8 bases and J 3 bases, with 14 bases left between them. CDR1 MDHEN and CDR2 SYDVKM come from the germline V gene. The CDR3 sequence is 13 residues long. The CDR3 region is CASALGRGYEQYV. For the CDR3, the DNA is TGTGCCAGCGCCCTGGGCAGGGGCTACGAGCAGTACGTC.

V and J are TRBV4-1 and TRBJ1-5, with no clear D. This CDR3 region has 15 residues. Per germline, CDR1 MGHRA and CDR2 YSYEKL. V shed 0 bases and J shed 5 bases, with 11 bases lying between them. CDR3 sequence (DNA): TGCGCCAGCAGCCAAGATGCCCATGGGGATCAGCCCCAGCATTTT. It yields the protein CASSQDAHGDQPQHF.

This clonotype turned up a few times. The chain links TRBV5-1 to TRBJ2-3; no reliable D call. Germline values: CDR1 SGHRS, CDR2 YFSETQ. With 0 bases removed from V and 2 bases from J, the gap between germline ends came to 7 bases. The CDR3 is made up of 14 amino acids. CDR3 protein: CASSLGLNTDTQYF. The CDR3 DNA sequence: TGCGCCAGCAGCTTGGGACTTAACACAGATACGCAGTATTTT.

The rearrangement joins TRBV27 to TRBJ2-2, with TRBD1 identical over 7 bases. Per the germline V gene, CDR1 is MNHEY and CDR2 is SMNVEV (reference sequence). This CDR3 spans 16 amino acids. The V gene end was trimmed by 4 bases and the J gene end by 4 bases; junction bases not matched to a gene: 9. The CDR3 region has the DNA TGTGCCAGCAGTTGGAGACAGGGTAAAGGCACCGGGGAGCTGTTTTTT. The encoded protein is CASSWRQGKGTGELFF.

The chain uses TRBV19 and TRBJ1-1, with unresolved D. The CDR3 is 17 residues long. Germline V gene data show CDR1 as LNHDA and CDR2 as SQIVND (reference sequence). V lost 4 bases, J lost 4 bases, and 22 bases lay in between. DNA for the CDR3: TGTGCCAGTAGTAGCCCGGCCTCTTTTCGGTCCGGCACTGAAGCTTTCTTT. This sequence encodes CASSSPASFRSGTEAFF.

In this sample, this clonotype turned up a few times. V is TRBV29-1 and J is TRBJ2-1, with 8 bases fitting TRBD2. V gave up 0 bases and J gave up 3 bases; unmatched junction bases: 4. Looked up from germline, CDR1 is SQVTM and CDR2 is ANQGSEA. This CDR3 spans 15 amino acids. CDR3 nucleotide sequence: TGCAGCGTTGAAGATGGCAGCGGGAGCTACAATGAGCAGTTCTTC. Translation gives CSVEDGSGSYNEQFF.

This clonotype was counted between two and nine times. The J gene is TRBJ2-7, the V gene TRBV6-1; D unclear. This CDR3 has 15 residues. V lost 3 bases and J lost 0, with 12 bases in between. Germline CDR1 and CDR2: MNHNS and SASEGT. CDR3 nucleotide sequence: TGTGCCAGCAGTGAGGTGGCAGCAGGCTCCTACGAGCAGTACTTC. This sequence encodes CASSEVAAGSYEQYF.

The rearrangement uses TRBV5-3 and TRBJ2-6; D is uncertain. TRBV5-3 is classed as an ORF, of uncertain function. V lost 4 bases and J 4 bases, leaving 9 bases between the germline ends. The CDR3 has 14 amino acids. The CDR3 sequence: CARSPRAGANVLTF. The CDR3 coding sequence is TGTGCCAGAAGCCCACGAGCGGGGGCCAACGTCCTGACTTTC.

Here the CDR3 reads CASSADRLNAGTF. CDR3 bases: TGTGCCAGCAGCGCCGACAGGCTTAATGCGGGGACCTTC. The chain combines TRBV7-9 with TRBJ1-2, with D tentatively TRBD1 (6 bases). The CDR3 runs to 13 residues. V lost 5 bases to trimming and J lost 14 bases, with 21 bases between them. The V gene's germline CDR1 is SEHNR and CDR2 FQNEAQ (reference sequence).

This clonotype was seen many times. The chain employs TRBV7-2 and TRBJ2-1, with TRBD2 matching over 7 bases. CDR1 is SGHTA and CDR2 is FQGNSA in the germline V gene. The CDR3 consists of 15 residues. V shed 6 bases, J shed 2 bases, and the junction held 7 bases outside the gene matches. The CDR3 spells CASSRSGDPYNEQFF. In DNA form, the CDR3 reads TGTGCCAGCAGTCGAAGCGGGGACCCCTACAATGAGCAGTTCTTC.

The rearrangement links TRBV30 to TRBJ2-1; no definite D call. Deletions cut 0 bases from V and 4 bases from J, with 7 bases between. Germline values: CDR1 GTSNPN, CDR2 SVGIG (reference sequence). This CDR3 is built from 13 residues. The CDR3 here is CAWSVAGYNEQFF. In DNA, the CDR3 is TGTGCCTGGAGTGTAGCAGGTTACAATGAGCAGTTCTTC.

The chain couples TRBV7-8 to TRBJ2-5; D perhaps matches TRBD1 (7 bases). Germline values: CDR1 SGHVS, CDR2 FQNEAQ. This CDR3 comprises 18 residues. V lost 4 bases and J 6 bases, leaving 27 bases between the germline ends. CDR3 residues: CASSSLRRSGGLEKTQYF. Here the CDR3 DNA reads TGTGCCAGCAGCTCACTCAGGCGGTCAGGGGGGTTGGAGAAGACCCAGTACTTC.

This clonotype was recorded a few times. J is TRBJ2-3 and V is TRBV4-2; D remains ambiguous. The CDR3 covers 15 residues. The germline CDR1 and CDR2 sequences are LGHNA and YNFKEQ. Trimming took 8 bases from V and 2 from J, leaving 17 bases between them. Here the CDR3 DNA reads TGTGCCAGCTCCCAAGGGCAGAGTACCACAGATACGCAGTATTTT. It yields the protein CASSQGQSTTDTQYF.

This clonotype was found a few times. The chain couples TRBV20-1 to TRBJ2-1; 12 nucleotides agree with TRBD1. Germline V gene lookup returns CDR1 DFQATT and CDR2 SNEGSKA (reference sequence). The length of the CDR3 is 15 residues. The ends lost 6 bases at V and 4 bases at J; junction bases unmatched: 7. The CDR3 is CSATGTGGFYNEQFF. The CDR3 DNA is TGCAGTGCAACCGGGACAGGGGGCTTTTACAATGAGCAGTTCTTC.

There are a few counts of this clonotype. This chain uses TRBV3-1 with TRBJ2-1, with D possibly being TRBD1 (6 bases). Germline CDR1 LGHDT, CDR2 YNNKEL (reference sequence). The CDR3 consists of 15 residues. V shed 3 bases and J shed 8 bases, with 17 bases lying between them. The CDR3 nucleotides are TGTGCCAGCAGCCATCTGGACAGCACGAGGGATGAGCAGTTCTTC. Translated: CASSHLDSTRDEQFF.

The chain uses TRBV12-3 or TRBV12-4 and TRBJ1-6; the D is unclear. This CDR3 contains 12 residues. The CDR3 nucleotides are TGTGCGAGTGAAGGGTGGAACTCACCCCTCCACTTT. Its translation: CASEGWNSPLHF.

In this sample, this clonotype turned up a few times. The V and J genes are TRBV7-9 and TRBJ2-1; TRBD1 aligns across 8 bases. The V gene's germline CDR1 is SEHNR and CDR2 FQNEAQ (reference sequence). The CDR3 loop spans 13 amino acids. Germline trimming cut 5 bases from V and 7 bases from J; bases unmatched to any gene: 4. CDR3 residues: CASSPDRGNEQFF. In nucleotides, the CDR3 is TGTGCCAGCAGCCCCGACAGGGGTAATGAGCAGTTCTTC.

This clonotype showed up many times. This chain connects TRBV18 to TRBJ2-4; 7 positions agree with TRBD1. In germline, CDR1 is KGHSH, CDR2 LQKENI. J was trimmed by 0 bases and V by 6 bases; bases with no gene match: 11. The CDR3 contains 17 residues. The CDR3 bases are TGTGCCAGCTCGGTATCCGGGACAGACATAGCCAAAAACATTCAGTACTTC. It yields the protein CASSVSGTDIAKNIQYF.

This clonotype appeared a few times. J is TRBJ2-3 and V is TRBV12-3 or TRBV12-4, with D possibly TRBD2 on 7 matching bases. V lost 0 bases and J lost 5, with 12 bases in between. The CDR3 is made up of 15 amino acids. The CDR3 protein is CASSLAGGPGDTQYF. DNA of the CDR3: TGTGCCAGCAGTTTAGCGGGGGGGCCAGGAGATACGCAGTATTTT.

The chain couples TRBV6-2 or TRBV6-3 to TRBJ2-4, with D possibly matching TRBD1 (5 bases). The V end was cut by 5 bases, the J end by 1 base, with 15 bases between. The CDR3 runs to 16 residues. Germline assignment: CDR1 MNHEY and CDR2 SVGEGT. Here the CDR3 reads CASSPDSLGAKNIQYF. As DNA, the CDR3 is TGTGCCAGCAGTCCCGACAGCCTAGGGGCCAAAAACATTCAGTACTTC.

This clonotype came up many times. The junction shows a germline mismatch at one end, possibly a read error. The CDR3 protein is CASSLMRDNEQFF. The DNA of the CDR3 is TGTGCTAGCAGCTTAATGAGGGACAATGAGCAGTTCTTC. This chain links TRBV7-7 with TRBJ2-1; D is possibly TRBD2 (5 bases). The CDR3 runs to 13 residues. CDR1 is SSHAT and CDR2 is FNYEAQ in the germline V gene (reference sequence).

J is TRBJ2-3 and V is TRBV3-1, with D perhaps TRBD1 or TRBD2 (5 bases each). This CDR3 has 15 amino acids. Looked up from germline, CDR1 is LGHDT and CDR2 is YNNKEL (reference sequence). The V end lost 10 bases, the J end lost 3 bases, and 20 bases lay between the germline ends. For the CDR3, the DNA is TGTGCCACCACCCAAGATCTTGGGGGAACAGATACGCAGTATTTT. This translates into CATTQDLGGTDTQYF.

This clonotype was recorded at least ten times. The chain carries TRBV4-1 and TRBJ2-7, with 9 bases that match TRBD1. The length of the CDR3 is 16 residues. Germline assignment: CDR1 MGHRA and CDR2 YSYEKL. V lost 0 bases, J lost 1 base, and 4 bases stayed unmatched. CDR3 loop: CASSQDHDRGSYEQYF. CDR3 nucleotide sequence: TGCGCCAGCAGCCAAGATCACGACAGGGGGTCCTACGAGCAGTACTTC.

This clonotype was seen more than once but under ten times. This chain connects TRBV7-3 to TRBJ2-1, with TRBD2 matching 7 bases. The V gene's germline CDR1 is SGHTA and CDR2 FQGTGA. CDR3 length: 15 amino acids. Trimming at V came to 5 bases and at J to 7 bases, leaving 11 bases not matched to a gene. As DNA, the CDR3 is TGTGCCAGCAGCCTCCGTTGGGGGGGTAGAAATGAGCAGTTCTTC. This encodes CASSLRWGGRNEQFF.

This clonotype was counted many times. The chain employs TRBV7-9 and TRBJ1-4; 9 bases are shared with TRBD1. The CDR3 spans 14 residues. Germline V CDR1 and CDR2: SEHNR, FQNEAQ (reference sequence). Trimming removed 4 bases from V and 7 bases from J; junction bases left unmatched: 4. The CDR3 loop reads CASSYGTGLEKLFF. The CDR3 nucleotides read TGTGCCAGCAGCTATGGGACAGGGCTTGAAAAACTGTTTTTT. Using reference TRBV7-9 and TRBJ1-4 for the parts outside the CDR3, the full variable domain is DTGVSQNPRHKITKRGQNVTFRCDPISEHNRLYWYRQTLGQGPEFLTYFQNEAQLEKSRLLSDRFSAERPKGSFSTLEIQRTEQGDSAMYLCASSYGTGLEKLFFGSGTQLSVL.

The rearrangement links TRBV2 to TRBJ1-1; D is unresolved. Trimming cost V 0 bases and J 0 bases, with 17 bases left between them. CDR1 and CDR2 (germline): SNHLY, FYNNEI. The CDR3 runs 18 residues. CDR3 sequence: CASSEALLGWVVNTEAFF. The CDR3 nucleotides read TGTGCCAGCAGTGAAGCGCTTCTGGGGTGGGTGGTGAACACTGAAGCTTTCTTT.

The chain links TRBV16 to TRBJ2-7, with unresolved D. The length of the CDR3 is 14 residues. Trimming pared 6 bases from V and 0 bases from J, leaving 12 bases between. Germline CDR1 is KGHSY and CDR2 is FQNENV. The CDR3 sequence is CASSQARSSYEQYF. CDR3 coding DNA: TGTGCCAGCAGTCAGGCCCGGAGCTCCTACGAGCAGTACTTC.

This clonotype was seen only a few times. CDR3 coding DNA: TGTGCCAGCAGCCCCACTACACGGATGGAGACCCAGTACTTC. The encoded protein is CASSPTTRMETQYF. The chain combines TRBV6-2 or TRBV6-3 with TRBJ2-5; D remains ambiguous. V lost 6 bases to trimming and J lost 5 bases, with 16 bases between them. The CDR3 covers 14 residues. Germline loops: CDR1 MNHEY, CDR2 SVGEGT.